Listed below are T cell receptor beta chains from one sample, sequenced in a study of metastatic and nonmetastatic thyroid tumors. TCRdb re-clonotyped the PCR reads through MiXCR. The sample yields approximately 86,000 clones, around an eighth seen once. The sequenced material came from tumor tissue. The receptors were gathered from a female donor with papillary thyroid cancer or a benign thyroid nodule (not recorded which). Some clones in this sample may be carry-over from other donors' samples. Each CDR3 is given with its conserved first and last residue. Fields, in order: D gene, V gene, clone size, J gene, CDR3 protein, CDR3 DNA. A D gene is named only where the DNA matches it firmly. Not every row has a clone size; where given, it reads once, few, many or a size class.

>TRBD2|TRBV11-2|NA|TRBJ2-1
CAISLGTSGNYEQFF
TGTGCCATCAGCTTAGGGACTAGCGGGAACTATGAGCAGTTCTTC
>NA|TRBV28|many|TRBJ1-2
CASMPTNYGYTF
TGTGCCAGCATGCCTACTAACTATGGCTACACCTTC
>TRBD2|TRBV10-2|many|TRBJ2-7
CASTNSAGGYEQYF
TGCGCCAGCACCAACTCGGCGGGGGGCTACGAGCAGTACTTC
>NA|TRBV7-9|many|TRBJ2-7
CASSLAPPPYEQYF
TGTGCCAGCAGCTTAGCTCCGCCCCCCTATGAGCAGTACTTC
>NA|TRBV11-2|many|TRBJ2-2
CASSLETSWIGELFF
TGTGCCAGCAGCTTAGAAACCTCCTGGATCGGGGAGCTGTTTTTT
>NA|TRBV10-3|many|TRBJ1-2
CAISEPTRNYGYTF
TGTGCCATCAGTGAGCCGACAAGGAACTATGGCTACACCTTC
>NA|TRBV15|many|TRBJ1-3
CATSRDQFTGGTIYF
TGTGCCACCAGCAGAGATCAGTTCACGGGTGGCACCATATATTTT
>TRBD2|TRBV28|many|TRBJ2-5
CASSLLSGLAQGQETQYF
TGTGCCAGCAGTTTATTATCTGGACTAGCGCAAGGCCAAGAGACCCAGTACTTC
>NA|TRBV6-5|many|TRBJ2-3
CASSYPSRGVQGTDTQYF
TGTGCCAGCAGTTACCCGTCGCGGGGCGTCCAAGGCACAGATACGCAGTATTTT
>NA|TRBV20-1|many|TRBJ2-6
CSAREAVGANVLTF
TGCAGTGCTAGAGAGGCAGTCGGGGCCAACGTCCTGACTTTC
>NA|TRBV7-8|many|TRBJ2-1
CASSLRLNEQFF
TGTGCCAGCAGCTTAAGGCTCAATGAGCAGTTCTTC
>NA|TRBV7-8|many|TRBJ2-2
CASSLRITGTGELFF
TGTGCCAGCAGCTTACGTATTACAGGGACCGGGGAGCTGTTTTTT
>NA|TRBV11-2|many|TRBJ2-2
CASSLERGAGELFF
TGTGCCAGCAGCTTAGAGAGAGGGGCCGGGGAGCTGTTTTTT
>NA|TRBV28|many|TRBJ1-2
CASRPTGYYGYTF
TGTGCCAGCAGACCAACAGGATACTATGGCTACACCTTC
>NA|TRBV14|many|TRBJ2-2
CASSRWTSVTGELFF
TGTGCCAGCAGCCGTTGGACGTCGGTCACCGGGGAGCTGTTTTTT
>NA|TRBV6-1|many|TRBJ2-5
CASRIWGLLETQYF
TGTGCCAGCAGGATTTGGGGGCTGCTAGAGACCCAGTACTTC
>NA|TRBV5-1|many|TRBJ1-2
CASSLGTAMDGYTF
TGCGCCAGCAGCTTGGGGACGGCGATGGATGGCTACACCTTC
>NA|TRBV19|many|TRBJ1-1
CASSPGIRDTEAFF
TGTGCCAGTAGTCCAGGGATTAGGGACACTGAAGCTTTCTTT
>NA|TRBV12-3/TRBV12-4|many|TRBJ1-5
CASSFGQSYQPQHF
TGTGCCAGCAGTTTCGGTCAGAGCTATCAGCCCCAGCATTTT
>NA|TRBV6-2/TRBV6-3|NA|TRBJ2-5
CASSSGTVPETQYF
TGTGCCAGCAGTTCGGGGACGGTTCCTGAGACCCAGTACTTC
>NA|TRBV6-5|many|TRBJ2-7
CASSYPSRGSGYEQYF
TGTGCCAGCAGTTACCCTTCGAGAGGATCCGGCTACGAGCAGTACTTC
>NA|TRBV20-1|many|TRBJ2-1
CSARGVAAVLAEQFF
TGCAGTGCTCGTGGGGTAGCGGCGGTGTTGGCTGAGCAGTTCTTC
>NA|TRBV4-2|many|TRBJ1-2
CASNQEGQATYGYTF
TGTGCCAGCAACCAAGAGGGGCAGGCTACCTATGGCTACACCTTC
>NA|TRBV3-1|many|TRBJ1-1
CASSLGVSIVAFF
TGTGCCAGCAGCCTCGGCGTGTCAATTGTAGCTTTCTTT
>TRBD2|TRBV5-1|few|TRBJ2-3
CASSLIKTSGRRDTQYF
TGCGCCAGCAGCTTGATCAAGACTAGCGGGAGAAGGGATACGCAGTATTTT
>TRBD1|TRBV12-3/TRBV12-4|many|TRBJ2-4
CASSRGQGLKYF
TGTGCCAGCAGTCGAGGACAGGGTTTGAAATACTTC
>NA|TRBV20-1|many|TRBJ1-2
CSARATGANYGYTF
TGCAGTGCTAGAGCAACTGGAGCTAACTATGGCTACACCTTC
>TRBD2|TRBV10-3|many|TRBJ2-7
CAISGTRDQSRLGQYF
TGTGCCATCAGCGGGACTAGGGATCAAAGCCGACTTGGGCAGTACTTC
>TRBD2|TRBV5-1|many|TRBJ2-3
CASSWSGSDTQYF
TGCGCCAGCAGCTGGAGCGGGAGTGATACGCAGTATTTT
>NA|TRBV11-2|NA|TRBJ1-3
CASSQMGAGGQNTIYF
TGTGCCAGCAGCCAAATGGGGGCCGGCGGTCAAAACACCATATATTTT
>NA|TRBV3-1|few|TRBJ2-3
CASSHGGDTDTQYF
TGTGCCAGCAGCCATGGGGGTGACACAGATACGCAGTATTTT
>NA|TRBV2|many|TRBJ2-3
CASSGGRGLGRTDTQYF
TGTGCCAGCAGTGGGGGTCGGGGGCTTGGCCGCACAGATACGCAGTATTTT
>TRBD1|TRBV2|many|TRBJ1-1
CASSEGDRGTEAFF
TGTGCCAGCAGTGAAGGGGACAGGGGGACTGAAGCTTTCTTT
>NA|TRBV19|many|TRBJ2-7
CASSNSYSRTAGEQYF
TGTGCCAGTAGTAACTCGTATTCCAGGACAGCGGGAGAGCAGTACTTC
>NA|TRBV20-1|few|TRBJ2-3
CSARGSSDTQYF
TGCAGTGCTAGAGGGTCCTCCGATACGCAGTATTTT
>TRBD2|TRBV6-2/TRBV6-3|many|TRBJ2-2
CASSYAVAGVIWGELFF
TGTGCCAGCAGTTACGCTGTAGCGGGGGTAATTTGGGGGGAGCTGTTTTTT
>TRBD1|TRBV24-1|many|TRBJ1-2
CATSDRQGGGRGYTF
TGTGCCACCAGTGATCGACAGGGTGGGGGCCGTGGCTACACCTTC
>NA|TRBV5-6|NA|TRBJ2-5
CTSSLGKGQETQYF
TGTACCAGCAGCTTGGGGAAGGGCCAAGAGACCCAGTACTTC
>NA|TRBV28|many|TRBJ2-7
CASSFRPPVGYEQYF
TGTGCCAGCAGTTTCCGCCCCCCGGTAGGCTACGAGCAGTACTTC
>NA|TRBV6-1|many|TRBJ2-7
CASSKSGTGRYEQYF
TGTGCCAGCAGCAAATCGGGGACGGGTCGCTACGAGCAGTACTTC
>TRBD2|TRBV20-1|many|TRBJ2-5
CSATSGRAQETQYF
TGCAGTGCTACTAGCGGGAGGGCCCAAGAGACCCAGTACTTC
>NA|TRBV10-3|few|TRBJ1-3
CADHSGNTIYF
TGTGCCGACCACTCTGGAAACACCATATATTTT
>NA|TRBV6-1|many|TRBJ2-7
CASNTRRQGAEQYF
TGTGCCAGCAACACCCGGAGACAAGGGGCCGAGCAGTACTTC
>NA|TRBV7-3|many|TRBJ1-2
CASSSRAQKFFGYGYIF
TGTGCCAGCAGCTCCCGGGCCCAGAAATTCTTTGGCTATGGCTACATCTTC
>NA|TRBV5-6|many|TRBJ1-5
CASSLRRRNQPQHF
TGTGCCAGCAGCTTGCGGCGGCGCAATCAGCCCCAGCATTTT
>TRBD2|TRBV14|NA|TRBJ2-5
CASGQTGLVRETQYF
TGTGCCAGCGGCCAGACGGGACTAGTGAGAGAGACCCAGTACTTC